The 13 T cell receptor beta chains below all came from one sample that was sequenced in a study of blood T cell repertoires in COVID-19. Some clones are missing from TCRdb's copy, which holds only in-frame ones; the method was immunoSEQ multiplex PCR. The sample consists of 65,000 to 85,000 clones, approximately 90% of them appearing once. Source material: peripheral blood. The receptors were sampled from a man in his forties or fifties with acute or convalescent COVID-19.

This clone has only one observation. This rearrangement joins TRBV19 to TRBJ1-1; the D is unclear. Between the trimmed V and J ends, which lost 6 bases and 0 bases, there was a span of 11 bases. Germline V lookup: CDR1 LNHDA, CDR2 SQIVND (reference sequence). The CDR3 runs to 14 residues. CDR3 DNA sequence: TGTGCCAGTAGAACCGCCAGGATGAACACTGAAGCTTTCTTT. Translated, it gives CASRTARMNTEAFF.

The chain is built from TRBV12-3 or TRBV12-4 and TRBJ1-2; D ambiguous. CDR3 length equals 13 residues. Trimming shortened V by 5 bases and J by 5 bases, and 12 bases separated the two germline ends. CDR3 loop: CASSPGLVYGYTF. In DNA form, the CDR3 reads TGTGCCAGCAGTCCAGGCCTTGTTTATGGCTACACCTTC.

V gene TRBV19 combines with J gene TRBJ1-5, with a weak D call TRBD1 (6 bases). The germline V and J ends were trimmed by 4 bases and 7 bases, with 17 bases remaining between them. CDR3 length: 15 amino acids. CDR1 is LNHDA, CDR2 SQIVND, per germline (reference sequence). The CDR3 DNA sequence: TGTGCCAGTAGTACCAACCGGGGGGGGCGACAGCCCCAGCATTTT. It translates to CASSTNRGGRQPQHF.

The CDR3 nucleotides read TGTGCCAGCTCGGCCCGGGTAGGAACCGGGGAAAAACTGTTTTTT. Translated: CASSARVGTGEKLFF. The V call is TRBV18, the J call TRBJ1-4; D is unresolved. The CDR3 consists of 15 residues. With 6 bases removed from V and 8 bases from J, the gap between germline ends came to 19 bases. CDR1 KGHSH and CDR2 LQKENI come from the germline V gene. The full variable domain, its missing parts supplied by reference TRBV18 and TRBJ1-4, is NAGVMQNPRHLVRRRGQEARLRCSPMKGHSHVYWYRQLPEEGLKFMVYLQKENIIDESGMPKERFSAEFPKEGPSILRIQQVVRGDSAAYFCASSARVGTGEKLFFGSGTQLSVL.

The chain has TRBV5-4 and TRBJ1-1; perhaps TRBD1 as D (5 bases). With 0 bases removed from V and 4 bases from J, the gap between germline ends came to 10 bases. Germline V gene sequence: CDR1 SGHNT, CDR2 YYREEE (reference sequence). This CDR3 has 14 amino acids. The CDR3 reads CASSLGGGGTEAFF. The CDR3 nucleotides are TGTGCCAGCAGCTTGGGCGGGGGGGGCACTGAAGCTTTCTTT.

The CDR3 loop is CATGQPETQYF. CDR3 in DNA: TGTGCCACGGGACAGCCGGAGACCCAGTACTTC. V gene TRBV19 combines with J gene TRBJ2-5, with TRBD1 matching over 7 bases. There are 11 residues in the CDR3. Germline values: CDR1 LNHDA, CDR2 SQIVND (reference sequence). With V trimmed by 10 bases and J by 5 bases, 4 bases remained unmatched.

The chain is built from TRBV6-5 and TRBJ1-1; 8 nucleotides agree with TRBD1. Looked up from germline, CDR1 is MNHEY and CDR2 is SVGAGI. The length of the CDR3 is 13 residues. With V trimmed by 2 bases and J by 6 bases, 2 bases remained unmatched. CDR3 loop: CASSYGQGPEAFF. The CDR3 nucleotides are TGTGCCAGCAGTTACGGACAGGGACCTGAAGCTTTCTTT.

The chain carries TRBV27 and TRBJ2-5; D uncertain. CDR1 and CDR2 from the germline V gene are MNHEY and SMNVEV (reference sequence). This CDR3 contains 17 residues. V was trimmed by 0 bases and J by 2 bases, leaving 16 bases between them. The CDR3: CASSLSARFLPQETQYF. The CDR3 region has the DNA TGTGCCAGCAGTTTATCGGCACGCTTCTTGCCGCAAGAGACCCAGTACTTC.

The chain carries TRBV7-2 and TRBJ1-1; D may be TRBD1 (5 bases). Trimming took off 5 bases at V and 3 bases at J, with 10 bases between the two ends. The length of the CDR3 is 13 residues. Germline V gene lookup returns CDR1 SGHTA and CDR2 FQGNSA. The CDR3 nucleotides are TGTGCCAGCAGCCCAACAGGTGACACTGAAGCTTTCTTT. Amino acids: CASSPTGDTEAFF.

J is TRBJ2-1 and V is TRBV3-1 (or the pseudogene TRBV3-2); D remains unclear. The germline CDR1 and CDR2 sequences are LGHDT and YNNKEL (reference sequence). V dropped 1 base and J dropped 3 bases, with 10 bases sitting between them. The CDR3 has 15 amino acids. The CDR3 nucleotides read TGTGCCAGCAGCCAAGGGTCAACTGTCTACAATGAGCAGTTCTTC. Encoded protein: CASSQGSTVYNEQFF.

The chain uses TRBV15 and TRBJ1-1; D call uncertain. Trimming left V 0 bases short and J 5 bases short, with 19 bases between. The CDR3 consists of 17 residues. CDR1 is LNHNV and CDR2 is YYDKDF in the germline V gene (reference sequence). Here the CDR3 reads CATSRDRGRLTGTEAFF. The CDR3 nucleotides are TGTGCCACCAGCAGAGATCGAGGGAGACTAACGGGGACTGAAGCTTTCTTT.

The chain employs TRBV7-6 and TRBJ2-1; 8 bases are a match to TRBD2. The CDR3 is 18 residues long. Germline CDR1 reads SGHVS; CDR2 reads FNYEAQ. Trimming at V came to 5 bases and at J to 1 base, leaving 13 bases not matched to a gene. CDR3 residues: CASSGRTSGYLSYNEQFF. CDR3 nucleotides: TGTGCCAGCAGCGGGCGAACTAGCGGATATCTATCCTACAATGAGCAGTTCTTC. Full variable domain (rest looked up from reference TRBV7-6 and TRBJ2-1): GAGVSQSPRYKVTKRGQDVALRCDPISGHVSLYWYRQALGQGPEFLTYFNYEAQQDKSGLPNDRFSAERPEGSISTLTIQRTEQRDSAMYRCASSGRTSGYLSYNEQFFGPGTRLTVL.

The CDR3 sequence is CASRGAATGGYQPQHF. Here the CDR3 DNA reads TGTGCCAGCCGGGGGGCCGCGACAGGGGGGTATCAGCCCCAGCATTTT. The V and J genes are TRBV27 and TRBJ1-5, with 9 bases that match TRBD1. Germline V lookup: CDR1 MNHEY, CDR2 SMNVEV (reference sequence). V trimming: 8 bases; J trimming: 5 bases; junction bases outside the gene matches: 13. This CDR3 has 16 amino acids.